This entry lists 13 T cell receptor beta chains sequenced from one sample in a study of control samples from healthy donors and cancer patients (dated by TCRdb to about 2020). The library was built by means of the immunoSEQ multiplex PCR assay. Sourced from immuneACCESS, this table was stored by TCRdb with only in-frame sequences that have V and J called. A share of the clones is absent; for the studies checked, an unresolved V gene accounts for under half, and the remainder has no known explanation. The sample records 120,000 to 150,000 clones, more than 85% of which are singletons. Jointly, the top ten make up 4.5% to 6% of the sample. The source material was blood. The receptor source for this set is a man younger than 35 in good health.

The chain employs TRBV30 and TRBJ1-2; 8 bases are shared with TRBD1. The germline CDR1 and CDR2 sequences are GTSNPN and SVGIG (reference sequence). This CDR3 contains 11 residues. Trimming took 6 bases from V and 8 from J; bases not matched to a gene: 5. The CDR3 DNA sequence: TGTGCCTGCCCAGGGGGCTTGGGCTACACCTTC. Its translation is CACPGGLGYTF.

The chain uses TRBV5-6 and TRBJ2-2, with 11 bases aligning to TRBD2. The ends lost 4 bases at V and 4 bases at J; junction bases unmatched: 6. The CDR3 has 16 amino acids. In germline, CDR1 is SGHDT, CDR2 YYEEEE. CDR3 coding DNA: TGTGCCAGCAGCCGTCTAGCGGGAGGTTTCACCGGGGAGCTGTTTTTT. It translates to CASSRLAGGFTGELFF.

The genes are TRBV12-3 or TRBV12-4 and TRBJ1-2; tentatively, D is TRBD1 (5 bases). The CDR3 runs 13 residues. V lost 6 bases and J 7 bases, leaving 15 bases between the germline ends. CDR3 region: CASSSWGGSGYTF. In DNA, the CDR3 is TGTGCCAGCAGCTCATGGGGCGGTAGTGGCTACACCTTC.

The chain uses TRBV19 and TRBJ1-1; D unresolved. The V end lost 8 bases, the J end lost 6 bases, and 13 bases lay between the germline ends. CDR1 and CDR2 (germline): LNHDA, SQIVND (reference sequence). The CDR3 totals 12 residues. The CDR3 DNA reads as TGTGCCAGTTTAGCGGGAGGAGCTGAAGCTTTCTTT. This codes for CASLAGGAEAFF.

The chain carries TRBV4-2 and TRBJ2-1; D unresolved. V was pared by 5 bases and J by 0 bases, with 11 bases between. The germline V gene encodes CDR1 LGHNA and CDR2 YNFKEQ. This CDR3 has 15 amino acids. The CDR3 DNA sequence: TGTGCCAGCAGCTTTCCTTTGGGCTCCTACAATGAGCAGTTCTTC. Protein sequence: CASSFPLGSYNEQFF.

V gene TRBV10-3 combines with J gene TRBJ1-1; the D gene is possibly TRBD1 (6 bases). This CDR3 contains 14 residues. The V gene's germline CDR1 is ENHRY and CDR2 SYGVKD. Trimming cost V 2 bases and J 6 bases, with 13 bases left between them. The CDR3 DNA sequence: TGTGCCATCAGTGAGCCGGACAGATGGGCTGAAGCTTTCTTT. This encodes CAISEPDRWAEAFF.

The count of this clone is one. V usage is TRBV9 and J usage is TRBJ2-7, with a possible D match to TRBD1 (6 bases). Germline loops: CDR1 SGDLS, CDR2 YYNGEE. This CDR3 is built from 16 residues. V lost 3 bases to trimming and J lost 5 bases, with 21 bases between them. The CDR3 sequence is CASSATLRGGGDEQYF. CDR3 DNA sequence: TGTGCCAGCAGCGCGACTTTAAGAGGGGGTGGGGACGAGCAGTACTTC.

This chain connects TRBV19 to TRBJ1-6, with TRBD1 as a possible D gene (5 bases). Germline CDR1 and CDR2: LNHDA and SQIVND (reference sequence). Trimming removed 7 bases at V and 5 bases at J, with 12 bases between. The CDR3 sequence is 14 residues long. The CDR3 sequence is CASTRDGNNSPLHF. In DNA, the CDR3 is TGTGCCAGTACCCGGGACGGAAATAATTCACCCCTCCACTTT.

The rearrangement uses TRBV7-9 and TRBJ2-1, with D unresolved. The CDR3 is 12 residues long. V was pared by 5 bases and J by 6 bases, with 8 bases between. CDR1 SEHNR and CDR2 FQNEAQ come from the germline V gene (reference sequence). The CDR3 sequence: CASSRWGNEQFF. The CDR3 nucleotides are TGTGCCAGCAGCCGGTGGGGCAATGAGCAGTTCTTC.

V and J are TRBV28 and TRBJ1-4; possible D gene TRBD1, 5 bases. Germline-derived CDR1 and CDR2 are MDHEN and SYDVKM. V lost 7 bases, J lost 15 bases, and 24 bases lay in between. The CDR3 is made up of 14 amino acids. CDR3 nucleotides: TGTGCCAGCACTCAGGGTTGGGGCGGGGTTGAGGTGTTTTTT. Translated, it gives CASTQGWGGVEVFF.

This chain joins TRBV7-9 and TRBJ2-5, with 7 bases matching TRBD2. This CDR3 contains 14 residues. Per the germline V gene, CDR1 is SEHNR and CDR2 is FQNEAQ (reference sequence). Trimming took 5 bases from V and 4 from J; bases not matched to a gene: 7. CDR3 sequence: CASSPPGGGETQYF. The DNA for the CDR3 is TGTGCCAGCAGCCCCCCGGGGGGAGGAGAGACCCAGTACTTC.

The J gene is TRBJ1-2, the V gene TRBV6-4; tentative D call: TRBD1 (5 bases). The CDR3 runs to 15 residues. The V end was cut by 0 bases, the J end by 8 bases, with 16 bases between. The germline CDR1 and CDR2 sequences are MRHNA and SNTAGT. The CDR3 bases are TGTGCCAGCAGTGACTCGAACGGGGGTTTGATCGGCTACACCTTC. It yields the protein CASSDSNGGLIGYTF.

The V gene is TRBV6-2 or TRBV6-3, the J gene TRBJ2-3; D possibly corresponds to TRBD2 (6 bases). The CDR3 totals 15 residues. Germline-derived CDR1 and CDR2 are MNHEY and SVGEGT. Trimming removed 3 bases at V and 3 bases at J, with 13 bases between. The CDR3 region is CASSYEGTRTDTQYF. DNA for the CDR3: TGTGCCAGCAGTTATGAGGGGACTCGGACAGATACGCAGTATTTT.